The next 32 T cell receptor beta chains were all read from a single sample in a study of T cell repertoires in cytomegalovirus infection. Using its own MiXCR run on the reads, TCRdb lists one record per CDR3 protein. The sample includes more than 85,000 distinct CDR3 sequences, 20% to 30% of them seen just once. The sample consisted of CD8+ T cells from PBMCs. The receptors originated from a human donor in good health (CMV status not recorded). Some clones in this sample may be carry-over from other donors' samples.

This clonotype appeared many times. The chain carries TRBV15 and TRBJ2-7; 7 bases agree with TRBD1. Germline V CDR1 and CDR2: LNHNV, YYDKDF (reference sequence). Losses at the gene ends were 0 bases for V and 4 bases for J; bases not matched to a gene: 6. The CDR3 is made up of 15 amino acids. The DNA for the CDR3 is TGTGCCACCAGCAGAGAAGAGGGACAGACGTACGAGCAGTACTTC. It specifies CATSREEGQTYEQYF.

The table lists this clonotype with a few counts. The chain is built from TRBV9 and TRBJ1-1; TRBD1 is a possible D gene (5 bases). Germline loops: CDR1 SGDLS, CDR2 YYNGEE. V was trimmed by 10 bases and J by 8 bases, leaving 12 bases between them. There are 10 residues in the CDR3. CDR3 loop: CAASAGEAFF. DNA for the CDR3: TGTGCCGCTAGCGCAGGGGAAGCTTTCTTT.

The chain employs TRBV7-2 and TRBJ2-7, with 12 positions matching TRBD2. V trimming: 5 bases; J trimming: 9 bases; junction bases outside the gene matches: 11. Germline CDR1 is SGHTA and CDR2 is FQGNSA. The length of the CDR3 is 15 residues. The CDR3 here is CASSPNPTSGSGQYF. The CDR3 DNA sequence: TGTGCCAGCAGCCCGAACCCGACTAGCGGGAGCGGGCAGTACTTC.

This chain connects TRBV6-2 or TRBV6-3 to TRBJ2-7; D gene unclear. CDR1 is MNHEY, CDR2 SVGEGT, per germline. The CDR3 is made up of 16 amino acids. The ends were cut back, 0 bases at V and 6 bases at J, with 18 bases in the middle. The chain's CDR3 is CASSYSERKETAEQYF. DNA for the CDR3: TGTGCCAGCAGTTACTCCGAACGGAAAGAGACGGCCGAGCAGTACTTC.

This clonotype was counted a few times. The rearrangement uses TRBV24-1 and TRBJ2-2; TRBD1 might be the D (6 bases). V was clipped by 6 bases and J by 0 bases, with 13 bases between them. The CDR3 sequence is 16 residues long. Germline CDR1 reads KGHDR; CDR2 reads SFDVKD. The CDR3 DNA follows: TGTGCCACCAGTCTAAGGGACAACACGAACACCGGGGAGCTGTTTTTT. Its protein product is CATSLRDNTNTGELFF.

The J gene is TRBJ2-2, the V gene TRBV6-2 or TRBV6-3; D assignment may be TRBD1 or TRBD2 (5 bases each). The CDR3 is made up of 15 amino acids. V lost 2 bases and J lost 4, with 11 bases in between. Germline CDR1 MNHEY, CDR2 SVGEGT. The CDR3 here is CASSYVGGITGELFF. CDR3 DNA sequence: TGTGCCAGCAGTTACGTTGGGGGAATCACCGGGGAGCTGTTTTTT.

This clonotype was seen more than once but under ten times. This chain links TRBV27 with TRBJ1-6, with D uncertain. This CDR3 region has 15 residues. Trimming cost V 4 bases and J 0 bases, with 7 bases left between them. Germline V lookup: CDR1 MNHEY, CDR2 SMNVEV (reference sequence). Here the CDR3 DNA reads TGTGCCAGCAGTTCCCTACGCTCCTATAATTCACCCCTCCACTTT. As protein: CASSSLRSYNSPLHF.

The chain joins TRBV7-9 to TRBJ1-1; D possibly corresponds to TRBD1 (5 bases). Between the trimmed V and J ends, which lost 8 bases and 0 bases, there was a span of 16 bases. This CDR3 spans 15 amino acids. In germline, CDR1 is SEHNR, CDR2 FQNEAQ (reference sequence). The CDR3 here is CASDILRGMNTEAFF. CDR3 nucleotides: TGTGCCAGCGATATATTGAGGGGCATGAACACTGAAGCTTTCTTT.

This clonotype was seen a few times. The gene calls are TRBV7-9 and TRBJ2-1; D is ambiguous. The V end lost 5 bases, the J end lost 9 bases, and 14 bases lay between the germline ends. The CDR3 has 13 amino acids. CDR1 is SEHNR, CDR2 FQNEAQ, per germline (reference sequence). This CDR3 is CASSLPIRAEQFF. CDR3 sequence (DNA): TGTGCCAGCAGCCTCCCCATTCGGGCTGAGCAGTTCTTC.

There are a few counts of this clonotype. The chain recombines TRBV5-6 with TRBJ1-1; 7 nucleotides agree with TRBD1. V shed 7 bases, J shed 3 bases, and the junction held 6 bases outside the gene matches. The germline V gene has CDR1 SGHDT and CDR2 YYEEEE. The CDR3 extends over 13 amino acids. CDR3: CASRYRGHTEAFF. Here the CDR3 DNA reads TGTGCCAGCCGCTACAGGGGTCACACTGAAGCTTTCTTT.

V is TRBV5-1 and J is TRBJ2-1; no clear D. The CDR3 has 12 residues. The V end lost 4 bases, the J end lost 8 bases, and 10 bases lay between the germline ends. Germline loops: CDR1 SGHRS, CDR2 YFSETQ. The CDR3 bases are TGCGCCAGCAGCCTTGGTCGGGATGAGCAGTTCTTC. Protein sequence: CASSLGRDEQFF.

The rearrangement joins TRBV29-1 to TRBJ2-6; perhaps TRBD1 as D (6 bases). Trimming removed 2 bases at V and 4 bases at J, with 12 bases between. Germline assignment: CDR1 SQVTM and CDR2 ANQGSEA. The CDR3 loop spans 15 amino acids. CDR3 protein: CSVESGAGGANVLTF. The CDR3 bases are TGCAGCGTTGAATCAGGGGCTGGCGGGGCCAACGTCCTGACTTTC.

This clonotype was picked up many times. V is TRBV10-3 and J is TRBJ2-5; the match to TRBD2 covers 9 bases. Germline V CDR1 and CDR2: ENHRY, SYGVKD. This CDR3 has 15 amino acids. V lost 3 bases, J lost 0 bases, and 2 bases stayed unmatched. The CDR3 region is CAISDLAGYQETQYF. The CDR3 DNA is TGTGCCATCAGTGATCTAGCGGGGTACCAAGAGACCCAGTACTTC.

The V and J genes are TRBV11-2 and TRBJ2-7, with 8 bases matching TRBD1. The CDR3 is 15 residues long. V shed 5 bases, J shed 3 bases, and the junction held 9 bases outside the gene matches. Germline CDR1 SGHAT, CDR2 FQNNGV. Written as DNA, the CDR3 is TGTGCCAGCAGCCCTGGGACAGGCCCTCTCTACGAGCAGTACTTC. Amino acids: CASSPGTGPLYEQYF.

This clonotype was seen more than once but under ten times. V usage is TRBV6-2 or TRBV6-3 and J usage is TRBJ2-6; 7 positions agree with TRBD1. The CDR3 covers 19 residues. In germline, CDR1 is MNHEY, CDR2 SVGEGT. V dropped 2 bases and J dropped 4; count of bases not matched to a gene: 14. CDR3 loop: CASSYVSGDSSGGANVLTF. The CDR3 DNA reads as TGTGCCAGCAGTTACGTGTCCGGGGACAGCTCAGGAGGGGCCAACGTCCTGACTTTC.

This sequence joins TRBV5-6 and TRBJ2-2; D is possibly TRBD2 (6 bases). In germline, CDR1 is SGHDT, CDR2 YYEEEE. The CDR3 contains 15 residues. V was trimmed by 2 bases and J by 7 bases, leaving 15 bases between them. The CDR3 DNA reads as TGTGCCAGCAGCTTCACGGGGGTGTGGTACGGGGAGCTGTTTTTT. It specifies CASSFTGVWYGELFF.

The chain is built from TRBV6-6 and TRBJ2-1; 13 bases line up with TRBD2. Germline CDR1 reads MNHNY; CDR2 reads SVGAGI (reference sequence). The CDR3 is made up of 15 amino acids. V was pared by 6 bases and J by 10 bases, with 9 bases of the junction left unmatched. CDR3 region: CASRRLAGGEDEQFF. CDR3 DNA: TGTGCCAGCAGACGACTAGCGGGAGGTGAGGACGAGCAGTTCTTC.

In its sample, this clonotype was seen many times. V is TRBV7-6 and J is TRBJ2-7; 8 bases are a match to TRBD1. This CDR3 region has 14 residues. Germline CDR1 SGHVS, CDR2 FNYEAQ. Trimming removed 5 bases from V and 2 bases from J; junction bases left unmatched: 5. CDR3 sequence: CASSVRQGPYEQYF. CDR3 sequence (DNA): TGTGCCAGCAGCGTCCGACAGGGGCCCTACGAGCAGTACTTC.

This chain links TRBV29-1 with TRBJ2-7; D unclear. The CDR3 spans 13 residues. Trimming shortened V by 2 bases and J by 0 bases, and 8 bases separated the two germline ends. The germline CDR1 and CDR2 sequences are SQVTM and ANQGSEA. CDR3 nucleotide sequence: TGCAGCGTTGAAACGGGCGGCTCCTACGAGCAGTACTTC. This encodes CSVETGGSYEQYF.

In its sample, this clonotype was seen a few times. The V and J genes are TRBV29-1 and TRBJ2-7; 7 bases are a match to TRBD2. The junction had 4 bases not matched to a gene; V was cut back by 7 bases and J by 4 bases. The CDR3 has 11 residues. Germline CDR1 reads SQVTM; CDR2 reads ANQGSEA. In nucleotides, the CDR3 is TGCAGCGGGGGGAGGGAGTACGAGCAGTACTTC. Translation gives CSGGREYEQYF.

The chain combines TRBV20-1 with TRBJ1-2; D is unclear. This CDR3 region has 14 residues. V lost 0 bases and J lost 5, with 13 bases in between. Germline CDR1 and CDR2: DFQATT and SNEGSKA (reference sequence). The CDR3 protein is CSARDTARGYGYTF. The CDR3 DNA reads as TGCAGTGCTAGAGACACAGCGCGGGGATATGGCTACACCTTC.

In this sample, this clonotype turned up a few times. The chain's CDR3 is CASSPPSTGLGEKLFF. The DNA for the CDR3 is TGTGCCAGCAGCCCCCCCTCGACAGGGTTAGGTGAAAAACTGTTTTTT. The V call is TRBV12-3 or TRBV12-4, the J call TRBJ1-4, with 7 bases identical to TRBD1. V lost 6 bases, J lost 7 bases, and 14 bases stayed unmatched. The CDR3 runs to 16 residues.

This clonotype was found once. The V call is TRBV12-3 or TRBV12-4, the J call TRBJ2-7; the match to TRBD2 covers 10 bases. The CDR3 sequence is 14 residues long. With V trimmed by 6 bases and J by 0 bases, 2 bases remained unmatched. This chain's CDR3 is CASSASGSSYEQYF. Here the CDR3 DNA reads TGTGCCAGCAGCGCTAGCGGGAGCTCCTACGAGCAGTACTTC.

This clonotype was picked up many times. CDR3 in amino acids: CASSPWDREETQYF. The CDR3 nucleotides are TGTGCCAGCAGCCCTTGGGACAGGGAAGAGACCCAGTACTTC. The genes are TRBV7-7 and TRBJ2-5; 9 bases align to TRBD1. V was clipped by 5 bases and J by 3 bases; unmatched bases: 4. The CDR3 contains 14 residues. Germline V gives CDR1 SSHAT, CDR2 FNYEAQ (reference sequence).

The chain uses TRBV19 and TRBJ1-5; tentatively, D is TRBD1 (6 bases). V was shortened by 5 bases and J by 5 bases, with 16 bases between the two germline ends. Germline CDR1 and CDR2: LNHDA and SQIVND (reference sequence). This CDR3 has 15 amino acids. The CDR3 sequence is CASSGSDRPYQPQHF. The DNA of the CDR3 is TGTGCCAGTAGTGGTAGTGACAGGCCTTATCAGCCCCAGCATTTT. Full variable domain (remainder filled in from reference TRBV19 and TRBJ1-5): DGGITQSPKYLFRKEGQNVTLSCEQNLNHDAMYWYRQDPGQGLRLIYYSQIVNDFQKGDIAEGYSVSREKKESFPLTVTSAQKNPTAFYLCASSGSDRPYQPQHFGDGTRLSIL.

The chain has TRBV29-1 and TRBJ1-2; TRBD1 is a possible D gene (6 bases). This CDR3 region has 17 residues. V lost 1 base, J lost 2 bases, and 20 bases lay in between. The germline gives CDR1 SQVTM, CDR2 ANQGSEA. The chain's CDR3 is CSVEGFQGSAENYGYTF. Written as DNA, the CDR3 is TGCAGCGTTGAAGGTTTCCAGGGGAGCGCTGAAAACTATGGCTACACCTTC.

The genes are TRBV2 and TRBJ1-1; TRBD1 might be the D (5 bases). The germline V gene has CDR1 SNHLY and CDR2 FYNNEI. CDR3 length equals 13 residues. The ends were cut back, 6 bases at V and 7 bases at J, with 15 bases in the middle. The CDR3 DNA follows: TGTGCCAGCAGCCAGGGAGGGGCGGATGAAGCTTTCTTT. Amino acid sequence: CASSQGGADEAFF.

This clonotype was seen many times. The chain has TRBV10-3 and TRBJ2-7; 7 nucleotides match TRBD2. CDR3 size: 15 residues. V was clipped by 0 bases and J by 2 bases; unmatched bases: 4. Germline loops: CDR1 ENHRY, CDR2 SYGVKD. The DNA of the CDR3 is TGTGCCATCAGTGAGTCGTCTAGCGGAACCTACGAGCAGTACTTC. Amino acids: CAISESSSGTYEQYF.

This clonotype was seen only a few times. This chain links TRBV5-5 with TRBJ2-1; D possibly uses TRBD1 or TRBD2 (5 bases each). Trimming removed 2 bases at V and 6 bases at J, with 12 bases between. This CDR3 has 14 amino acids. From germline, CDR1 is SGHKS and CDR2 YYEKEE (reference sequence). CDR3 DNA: TGTGCCAGCAGCTTTTGGGGGACGGTCAATGAGCAGTTCTTC. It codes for CASSFWGTVNEQFF.

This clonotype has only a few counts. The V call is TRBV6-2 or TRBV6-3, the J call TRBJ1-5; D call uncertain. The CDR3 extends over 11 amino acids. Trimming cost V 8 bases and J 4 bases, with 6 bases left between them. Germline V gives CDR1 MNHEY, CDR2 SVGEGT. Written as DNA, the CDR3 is TGTGCCAGCGGGAAGAATCAGCCCCAGCATTTT. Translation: CASGKNQPQHF.

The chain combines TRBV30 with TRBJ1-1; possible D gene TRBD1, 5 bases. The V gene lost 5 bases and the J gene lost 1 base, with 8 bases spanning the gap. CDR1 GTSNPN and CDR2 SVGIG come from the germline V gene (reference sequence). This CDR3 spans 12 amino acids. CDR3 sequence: CAWGGGNTEAFF. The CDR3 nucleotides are TGTGCCTGGGGTGGGGGGAACACTGAAGCTTTCTTT.

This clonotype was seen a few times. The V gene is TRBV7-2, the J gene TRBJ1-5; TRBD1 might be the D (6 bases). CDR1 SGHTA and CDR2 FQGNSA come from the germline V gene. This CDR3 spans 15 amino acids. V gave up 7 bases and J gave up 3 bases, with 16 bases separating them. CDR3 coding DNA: TGTGCCAGCAAAACAACAGGGATGAACAATCAGCCCCAGCATTTT. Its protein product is CASKTTGMNNQPQHF.